This TCR beta chain was sequenced during a study of blood T cells in healthy people across ages. PCR was performed a second time for roughly 7 to 11 cycles using a sample-barcoded 5' primer and a J-beta primer mix. MiXCR, applied by TCRdb to the 5' RACE reads, yields one record per CDR3 protein. Of about 1.4 million distinct CDR3 sequences listed, around 59% are singletons. Remarks on this clonotype: No antigen is known for it.

This CDR3 is 13 amino acids long. Trimming cost V 6 bases and J 6 bases; bases outside gene matches: 6. Germline assignment: CDR1 MNHEY and CDR2 SVGAGI. Notes on the study in general: Diversity estimates drawn from one million T cells were deemed underestimates.

Material for sequencing was blood. The clonotype comes from a man younger than 35 in good health. This chain joins TRBV6-5 and TRBJ1-2, with TRBD1 matching 8 bases. CDR3 in amino acids: CASSLRGQNGYTF. The DNA for the CDR3 is TGTGCCAGCAGCCTCAGGGGGCAGAATGGCTACACCTTC.